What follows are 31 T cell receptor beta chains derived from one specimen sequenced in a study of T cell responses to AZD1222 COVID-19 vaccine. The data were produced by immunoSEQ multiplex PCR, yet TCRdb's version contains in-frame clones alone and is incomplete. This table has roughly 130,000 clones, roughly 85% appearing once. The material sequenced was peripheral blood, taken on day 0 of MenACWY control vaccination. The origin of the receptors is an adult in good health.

The CDR3 DNA reads as TGTGCCAGCAGGGGACTTGCGGTAGTAGATACGCAGTATTTT. This codes for CASRGLAVVDTQYF. The gene calls are TRBV2 and TRBJ2-3; D is possibly TRBD2 (6 bases). Trimming pared 6 bases from V and 5 bases from J, leaving 15 bases between. The CDR3 is 14 residues long. From germline, CDR1 is SNHLY and CDR2 FYNNEI.

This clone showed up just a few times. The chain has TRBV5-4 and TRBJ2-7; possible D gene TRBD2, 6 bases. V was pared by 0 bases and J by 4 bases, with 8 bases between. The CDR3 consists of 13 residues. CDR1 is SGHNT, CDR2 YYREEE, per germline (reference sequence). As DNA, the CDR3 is TGTGCCAGCAGCTTGGCTGGGACTTACGAGCAGTACTTC. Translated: CASSLAGTYEQYF.

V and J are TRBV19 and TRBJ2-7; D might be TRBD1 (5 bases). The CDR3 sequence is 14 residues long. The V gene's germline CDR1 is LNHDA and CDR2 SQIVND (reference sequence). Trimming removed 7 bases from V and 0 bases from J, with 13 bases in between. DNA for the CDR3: TGTGCCAGTACCCAGGGTAGTAGCTCCTACGAGCAGTACTTC. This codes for CASTQGSSSYEQYF. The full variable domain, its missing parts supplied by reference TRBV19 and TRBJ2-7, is DGGITQSPKYLFRKEGQNVTLSCEQNLNHDAMYWYRQDPGQGLRLIYYSQIVNDFQKGDIAEGYSVSREKKESFPLTVTSAQKNPTAFYLCASTQGSSSYEQYFGPGTRLTVT.

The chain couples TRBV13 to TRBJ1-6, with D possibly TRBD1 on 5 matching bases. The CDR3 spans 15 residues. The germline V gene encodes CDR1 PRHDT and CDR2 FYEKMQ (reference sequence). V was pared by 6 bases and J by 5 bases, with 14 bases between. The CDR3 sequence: CASRYGGTDNSPLHF. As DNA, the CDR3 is TGTGCCAGCAGGTATGGTGGGACGGATAATTCACCCCTCCACTTT.

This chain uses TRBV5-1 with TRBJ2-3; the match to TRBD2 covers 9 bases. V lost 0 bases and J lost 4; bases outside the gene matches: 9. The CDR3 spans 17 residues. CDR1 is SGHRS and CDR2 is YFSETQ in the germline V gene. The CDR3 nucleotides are TGCGCCAGCAGCTTGGAGGTGCTGAGCGGGAGGTCAGATACGCAGTATTTT. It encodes CASSLEVLSGRSDTQYF.

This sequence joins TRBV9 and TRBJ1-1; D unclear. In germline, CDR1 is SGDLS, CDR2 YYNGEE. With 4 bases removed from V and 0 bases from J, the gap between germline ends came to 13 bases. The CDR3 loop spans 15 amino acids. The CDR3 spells CASSTGVGMNTEAFF. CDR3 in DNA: TGTGCCAGCAGCACCGGCGTGGGTATGAACACTGAAGCTTTCTTT.

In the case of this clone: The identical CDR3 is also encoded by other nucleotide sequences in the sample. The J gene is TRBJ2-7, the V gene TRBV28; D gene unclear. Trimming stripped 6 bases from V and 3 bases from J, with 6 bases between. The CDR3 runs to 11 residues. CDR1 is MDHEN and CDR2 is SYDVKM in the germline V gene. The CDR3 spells CASRTNYEQYF. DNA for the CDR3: TGTGCCAGCAGAACCAACTACGAGCAGTACTTC.

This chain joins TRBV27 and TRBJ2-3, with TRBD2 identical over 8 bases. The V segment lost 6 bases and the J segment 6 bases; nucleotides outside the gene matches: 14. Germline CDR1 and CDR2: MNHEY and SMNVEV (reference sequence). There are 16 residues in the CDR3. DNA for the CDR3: TGTGCCAGCAGGCCGTGGAGCGGGAGAAGTACGGATACGCAGTATTTT. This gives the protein CASRPWSGRSTDTQYF.

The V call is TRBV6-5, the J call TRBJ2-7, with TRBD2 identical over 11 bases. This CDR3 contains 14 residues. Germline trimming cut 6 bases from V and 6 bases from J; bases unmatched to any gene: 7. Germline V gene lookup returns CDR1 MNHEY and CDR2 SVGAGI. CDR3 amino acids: CASSPLAGAGEQYF. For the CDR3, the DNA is TGTGCCAGCAGCCCACTAGCGGGAGCAGGCGAGCAGTACTTC.

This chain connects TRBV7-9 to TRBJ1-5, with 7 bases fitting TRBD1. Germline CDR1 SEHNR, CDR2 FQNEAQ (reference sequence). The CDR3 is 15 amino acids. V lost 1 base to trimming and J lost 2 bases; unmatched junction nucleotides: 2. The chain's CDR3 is CASSLGGGGNQPQHF. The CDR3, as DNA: TGTGCCAGCAGCTTAGGAGGGGGCGGCAATCAGCCCCAGCATTTT.

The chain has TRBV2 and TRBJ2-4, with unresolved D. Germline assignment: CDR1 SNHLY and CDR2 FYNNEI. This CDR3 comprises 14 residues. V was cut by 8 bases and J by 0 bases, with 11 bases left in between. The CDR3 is CASHLSLAKNIQYF. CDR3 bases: TGTGCCAGCCACCTCTCGCTAGCCAAAAACATTCAGTACTTC. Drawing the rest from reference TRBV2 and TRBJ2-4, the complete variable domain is EPEVTQTPSHQVTQMGQEVILRCVPISNHLYFYWYRQILGQKVEFLVSFYNNEISEKSEIFDDQFSVERPDGSNFTLKIRSTKLEDSAMYFCASHLSLAKNIQYFGAGTRLSVL.

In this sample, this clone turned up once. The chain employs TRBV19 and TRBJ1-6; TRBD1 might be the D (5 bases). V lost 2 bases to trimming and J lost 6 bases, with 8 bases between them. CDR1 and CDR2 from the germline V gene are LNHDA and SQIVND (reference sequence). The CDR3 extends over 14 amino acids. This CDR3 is CASSIQGFNSPLHF. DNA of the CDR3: TGTGCCAGTAGTATACAGGGCTTTAATTCACCCCTCCACTTT.

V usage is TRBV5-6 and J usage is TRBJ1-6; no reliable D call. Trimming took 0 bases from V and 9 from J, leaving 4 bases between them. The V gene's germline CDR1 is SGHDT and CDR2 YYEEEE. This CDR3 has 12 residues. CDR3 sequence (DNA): TGTGCCAGCAGCTTGGATGTTTCACCCCTCCACTTT. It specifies CASSLDVSPLHF.

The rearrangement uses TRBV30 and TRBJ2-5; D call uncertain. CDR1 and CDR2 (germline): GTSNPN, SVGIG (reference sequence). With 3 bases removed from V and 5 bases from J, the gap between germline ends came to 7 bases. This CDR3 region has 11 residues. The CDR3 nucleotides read TGTGCCTGGAGCGTAGGGGAGACCCAGTACTTC. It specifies CAWSVGETQYF.

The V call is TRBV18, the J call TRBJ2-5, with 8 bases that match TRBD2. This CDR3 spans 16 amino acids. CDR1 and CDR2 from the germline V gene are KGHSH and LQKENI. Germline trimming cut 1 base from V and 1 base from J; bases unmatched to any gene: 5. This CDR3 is CASSPLAGGPQETQYF. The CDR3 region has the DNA TGTGCCAGCTCACCACTCGCGGGAGGACCCCAAGAGACCCAGTACTTC.

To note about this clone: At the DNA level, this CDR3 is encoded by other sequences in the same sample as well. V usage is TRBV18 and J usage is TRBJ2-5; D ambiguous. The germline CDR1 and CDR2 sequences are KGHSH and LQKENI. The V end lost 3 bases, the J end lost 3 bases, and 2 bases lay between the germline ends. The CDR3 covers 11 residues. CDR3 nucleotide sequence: TGTGCCAGCTCACCCAAAGAGACCCAGTACTTC. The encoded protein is CASSPKETQYF.

The CDR3 loop is CASSEAVHRGLETQYF. CDR3 nucleotide sequence: TGTGCCAGCAGTGAAGCGGTCCACAGGGGGCTGGAGACCCAGTACTTC. The chain couples TRBV2 to TRBJ2-5, with 9 bases that match TRBD1. Germline CDR1 SNHLY, CDR2 FYNNEI. The CDR3 length is 16 residues. Losses at the gene ends were 0 bases for V and 5 bases for J; bases not matched to a gene: 7. The full variable domain, in which reference TRBV2 and TRBJ2-5 provide the parts outside the CDR3, is EPEVTQTPSHQVTQMGQEVILRCVPISNHLYFYWYRQILGQKVEFLVSFYNNEISEKSEIFDDQFSVERPDGSNFTLKIRSTKLEDSAMYFCASSEAVHRGLETQYFGPGTRLLVL.

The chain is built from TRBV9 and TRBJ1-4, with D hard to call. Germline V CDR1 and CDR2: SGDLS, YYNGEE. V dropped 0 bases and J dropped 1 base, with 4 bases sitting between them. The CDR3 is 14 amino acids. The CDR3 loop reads CASSVGVTNEKLFF. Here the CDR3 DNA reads TGTGCCAGCAGCGTAGGAGTAACTAATGAAAAACTGTTTTTT.

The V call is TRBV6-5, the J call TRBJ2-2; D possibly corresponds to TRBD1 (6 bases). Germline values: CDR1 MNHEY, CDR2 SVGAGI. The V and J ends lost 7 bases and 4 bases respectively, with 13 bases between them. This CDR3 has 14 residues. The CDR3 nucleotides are TGTGCCAGCAACCGGGACATCCTCACCGGGGAGCTGTTTTTT. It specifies CASNRDILTGELFF.

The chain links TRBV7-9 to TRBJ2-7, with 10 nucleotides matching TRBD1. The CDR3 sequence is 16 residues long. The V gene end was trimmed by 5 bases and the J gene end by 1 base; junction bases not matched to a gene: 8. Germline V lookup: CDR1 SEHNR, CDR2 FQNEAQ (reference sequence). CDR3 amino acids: CASSTLDRGLSYEQYF. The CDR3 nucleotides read TGTGCCAGCAGCACGCTTGACAGGGGGCTGTCCTACGAGCAGTACTTC. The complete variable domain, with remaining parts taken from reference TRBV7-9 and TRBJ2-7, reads DTGVSQNPRHKITKRGQNVTFRCDPISEHNRLYWYRQTLGQGPEFLTYFQNEAQLEKSRLLSDRFSAERPKGSFSTLEIQRTEQGDSAMYLCASSTLDRGLSYEQYFGPGTRLTVT.

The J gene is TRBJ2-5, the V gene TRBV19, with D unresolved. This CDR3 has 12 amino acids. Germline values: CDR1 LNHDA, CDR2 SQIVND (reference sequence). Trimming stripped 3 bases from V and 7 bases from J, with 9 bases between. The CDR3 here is CASSIWEGTQYF. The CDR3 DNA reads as TGTGCCAGTAGTATTTGGGAAGGGACCCAGTACTTC. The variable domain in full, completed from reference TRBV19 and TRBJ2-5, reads DGGITQSPKYLFRKEGQNVTLSCEQNLNHDAMYWYRQDPGQGLRLIYYSQIVNDFQKGDIAEGYSVSREKKESFPLTVTSAQKNPTAFYLCASSIWEGTQYFGPGTRLLVL.

The CDR3 nucleotides read TGTGCCAGCAGGAGGGCCACTGAAGCTTTCTTT. This translates into CASRRATEAFF. The chain combines TRBV27 with TRBJ1-1; D remains unclear. Looked up from germline, CDR1 is MNHEY and CDR2 is SMNVEV (reference sequence). The length of the CDR3 is 11 residues. Trimming removed 6 bases from V and 4 bases from J, with 6 bases in between.

The CDR3 sequence: CASRSGGHEQYF. The CDR3 region has the DNA TGTGCCAGCAGGAGTGGGGGGCACGAGCAGTACTTC. The gene calls are TRBV2 and TRBJ2-7; D is possibly TRBD1 or TRBD2 (6 bases each). From germline, CDR1 is SNHLY and CDR2 FYNNEI. This CDR3 is 12 amino acids long. V lost 6 bases and J 5 bases, leaving 11 bases between the germline ends.

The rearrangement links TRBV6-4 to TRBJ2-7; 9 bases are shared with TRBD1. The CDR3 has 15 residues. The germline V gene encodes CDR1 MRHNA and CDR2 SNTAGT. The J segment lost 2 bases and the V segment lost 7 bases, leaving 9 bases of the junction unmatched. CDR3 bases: TGTGCCAGCACTTACCGGGACAGGGAGACCTACGAGCAGTACTTC. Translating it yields CASTYRDRETYEQYF.

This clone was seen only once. CDR3 protein: CASRDRNPVFRREYQPQHF. CDR3 nucleotides: TGTGCCAGCAGAGACAGGAACCCAGTTTTTAGGAGGGAATATCAGCCCCAGCATTTT. The chain is built from TRBV27 and TRBJ1-5, with a weak D call TRBD1 (6 bases). The germline V gene has CDR1 MNHEY and CDR2 SMNVEV (reference sequence). V dropped 6 bases and J dropped 5 bases, with 29 bases sitting between them. This CDR3 spans 19 amino acids.

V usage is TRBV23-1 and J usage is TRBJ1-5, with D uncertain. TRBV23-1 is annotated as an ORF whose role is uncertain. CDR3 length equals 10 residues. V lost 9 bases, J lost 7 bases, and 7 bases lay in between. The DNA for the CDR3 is TGCGCCAGACTTTGGCAGCCCCAGCATTTT. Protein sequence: CARLWQPQHF.

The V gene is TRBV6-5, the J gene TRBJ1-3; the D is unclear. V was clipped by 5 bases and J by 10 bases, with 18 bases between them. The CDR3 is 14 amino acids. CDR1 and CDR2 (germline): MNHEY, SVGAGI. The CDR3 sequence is CASSRRGSLWTIYF. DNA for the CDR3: TGTGCCAGCAGTCGGCGTGGGTCCTTATGGACCATATATTTT.

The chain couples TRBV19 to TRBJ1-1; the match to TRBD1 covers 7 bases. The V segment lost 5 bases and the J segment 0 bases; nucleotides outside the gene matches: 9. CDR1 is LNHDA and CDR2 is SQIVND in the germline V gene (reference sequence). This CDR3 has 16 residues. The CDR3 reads CASSSTGEAVNTEAFF. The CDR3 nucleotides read TGTGCCAGTAGTTCAACAGGGGAAGCAGTGAACACTGAAGCTTTCTTT.

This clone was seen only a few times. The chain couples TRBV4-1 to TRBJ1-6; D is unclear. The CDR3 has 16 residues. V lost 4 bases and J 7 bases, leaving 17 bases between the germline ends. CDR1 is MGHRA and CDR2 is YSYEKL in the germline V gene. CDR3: CASSPPYGGPNSPLHF. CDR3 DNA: TGCGCCAGCAGCCCCCCATATGGAGGACCGAATTCACCCCTCCACTTT.

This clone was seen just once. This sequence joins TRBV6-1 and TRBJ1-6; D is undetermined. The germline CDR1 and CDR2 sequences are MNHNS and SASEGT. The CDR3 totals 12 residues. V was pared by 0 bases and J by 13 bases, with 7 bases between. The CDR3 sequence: CASSEAVNPLHF. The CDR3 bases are TGTGCCAGCAGTGAAGCGGTCAATCCCCTCCACTTT.

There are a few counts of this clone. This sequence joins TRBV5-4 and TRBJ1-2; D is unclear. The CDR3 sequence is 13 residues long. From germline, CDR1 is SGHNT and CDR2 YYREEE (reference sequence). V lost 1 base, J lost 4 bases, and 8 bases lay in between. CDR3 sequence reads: CASSLPGAYGYTF. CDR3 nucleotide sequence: TGTGCCAGCAGCTTGCCGGGCGCCTATGGCTACACCTTC.